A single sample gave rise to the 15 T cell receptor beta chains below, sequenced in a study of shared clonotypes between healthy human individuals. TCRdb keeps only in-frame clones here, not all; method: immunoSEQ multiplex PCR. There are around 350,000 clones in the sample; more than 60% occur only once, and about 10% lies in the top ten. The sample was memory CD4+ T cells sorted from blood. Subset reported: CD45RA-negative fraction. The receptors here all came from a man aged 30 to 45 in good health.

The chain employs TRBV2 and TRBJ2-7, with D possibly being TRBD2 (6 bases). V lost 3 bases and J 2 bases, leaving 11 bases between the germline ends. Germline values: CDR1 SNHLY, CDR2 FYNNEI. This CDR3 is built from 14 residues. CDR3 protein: CASSEEGPPYEQYF. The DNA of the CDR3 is TGTGCCAGCAGTGAGGAGGGACCCCCCTACGAGCAGTACTTC.

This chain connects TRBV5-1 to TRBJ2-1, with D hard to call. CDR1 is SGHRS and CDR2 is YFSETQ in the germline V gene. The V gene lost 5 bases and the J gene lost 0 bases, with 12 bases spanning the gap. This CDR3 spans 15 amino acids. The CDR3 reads CASRETPSSYNEQFF. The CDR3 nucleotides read TGCGCCAGCAGGGAGACTCCCAGCTCCTACAATGAGCAGTTCTTC. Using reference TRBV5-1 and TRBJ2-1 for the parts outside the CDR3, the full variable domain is KAGVTQTPRYLIKTRGQQVTLSCSPISGHRSVSWYQQTPGQGLQFLFEYFSETQRNKGNFPGRFSGRQFSNSRSEMNVSTLELGDSALYLCASRETPSSYNEQFFGPGTRLTVL.

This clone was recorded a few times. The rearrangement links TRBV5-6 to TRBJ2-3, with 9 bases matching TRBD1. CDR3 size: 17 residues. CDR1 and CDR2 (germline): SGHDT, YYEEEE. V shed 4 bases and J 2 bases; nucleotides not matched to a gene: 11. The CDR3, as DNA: TGTGCCAGCAGCCAAGAGCGACAGGGGGACTCCACAGATACGCAGTATTTT. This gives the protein CASSQERQGDSTDTQYF.

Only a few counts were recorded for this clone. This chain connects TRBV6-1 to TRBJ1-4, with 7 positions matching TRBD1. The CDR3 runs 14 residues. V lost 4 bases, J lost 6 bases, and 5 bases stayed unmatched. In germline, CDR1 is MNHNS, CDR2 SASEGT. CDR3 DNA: TGTGCCAGCAGTGTGGGGGACAGAGATGAAAAACTGTTTTTT. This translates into CASSVGDRDEKLFF.

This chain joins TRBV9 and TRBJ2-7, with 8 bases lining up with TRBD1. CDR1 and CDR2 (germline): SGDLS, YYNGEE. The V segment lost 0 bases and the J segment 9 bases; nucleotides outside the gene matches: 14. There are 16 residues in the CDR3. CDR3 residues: CASSVGWDRTYGGQYF. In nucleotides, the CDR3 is TGTGCCAGCAGCGTAGGGTGGGACAGGACATACGGTGGGCAGTACTTC. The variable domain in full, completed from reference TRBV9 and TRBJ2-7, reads DSGVTQTPKHLITATGQRVTLRCSPRSGDLSVYWYQQSLDQGLQFLIQYYNGEERAKGNILERFSAQQFPDLHSELNLSSLELGDSALYFCASSVGWDRTYGGQYFGPGTRLTVT.

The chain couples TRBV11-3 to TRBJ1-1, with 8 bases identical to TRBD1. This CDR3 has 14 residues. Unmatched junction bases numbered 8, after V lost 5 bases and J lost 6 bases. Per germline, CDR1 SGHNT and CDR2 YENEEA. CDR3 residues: CASSPPGQGSEAFF. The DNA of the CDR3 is TGTGCCAGCAGCCCACCCGGACAGGGCTCTGAAGCTTTCTTT.

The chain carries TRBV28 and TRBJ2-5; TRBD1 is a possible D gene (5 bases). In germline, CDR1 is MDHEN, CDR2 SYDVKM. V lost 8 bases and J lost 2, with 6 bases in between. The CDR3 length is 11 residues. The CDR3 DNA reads TGTGCCAGCGGGGCTCAAGAGACCCAGTACTTC. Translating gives CASGAQETQYF.

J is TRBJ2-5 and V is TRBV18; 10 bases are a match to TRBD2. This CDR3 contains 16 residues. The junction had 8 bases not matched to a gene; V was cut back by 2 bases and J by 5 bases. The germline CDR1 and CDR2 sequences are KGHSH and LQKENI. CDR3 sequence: CASSPSGRARRETQYF. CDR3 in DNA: TGTGCCAGCTCACCAAGCGGGAGGGCCAGGCGTGAGACCCAGTACTTC. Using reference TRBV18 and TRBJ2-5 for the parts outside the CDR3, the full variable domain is NAGVMQNPRHLVRRRGQEARLRCSPMKGHSHVYWYRQLPEEGLKFMVYLQKENIIDESGMPKERFSAEFPKEGPSILRIQQVVRGDSAAYFCASSPSGRARRETQYFGPGTRLLVL.

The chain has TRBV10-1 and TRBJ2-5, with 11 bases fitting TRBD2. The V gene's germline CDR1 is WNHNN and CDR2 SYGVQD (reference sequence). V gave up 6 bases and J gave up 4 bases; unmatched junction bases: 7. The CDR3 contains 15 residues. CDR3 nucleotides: TGCGCCAGCAGACTTACTAGCGGGAGTTTAGAGACCCAGTACTTC. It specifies CASRLTSGSLETQYF.

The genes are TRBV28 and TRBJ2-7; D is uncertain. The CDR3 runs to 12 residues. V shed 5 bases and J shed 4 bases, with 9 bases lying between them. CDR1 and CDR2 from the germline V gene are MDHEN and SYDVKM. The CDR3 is CASSGYGYEQYF. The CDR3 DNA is TGTGCCAGCAGTGGTTACGGTTACGAGCAGTACTTC.

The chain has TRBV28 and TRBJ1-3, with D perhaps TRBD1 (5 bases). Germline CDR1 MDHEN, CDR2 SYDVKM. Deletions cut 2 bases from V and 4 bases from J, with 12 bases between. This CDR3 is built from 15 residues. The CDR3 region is CASSLAGGDGNTIYF. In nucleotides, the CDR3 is TGTGCCAGCAGTTTAGCGGGGGGTGACGGAAACACCATATATTTT.

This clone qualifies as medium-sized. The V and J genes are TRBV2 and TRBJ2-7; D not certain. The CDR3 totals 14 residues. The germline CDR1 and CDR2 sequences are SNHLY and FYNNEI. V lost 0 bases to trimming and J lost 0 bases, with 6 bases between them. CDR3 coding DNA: TGTGCCAGCAGTGAAGCCGGATTCTCCTACGAGCAGTACTTC. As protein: CASSEAGFSYEQYF.

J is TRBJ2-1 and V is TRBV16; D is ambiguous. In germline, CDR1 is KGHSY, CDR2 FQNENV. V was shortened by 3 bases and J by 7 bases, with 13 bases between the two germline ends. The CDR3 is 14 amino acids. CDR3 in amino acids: CASSQPNQANEQFF. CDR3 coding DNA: TGTGCCAGCAGCCAGCCCAACCAGGCGAATGAGCAGTTCTTC.

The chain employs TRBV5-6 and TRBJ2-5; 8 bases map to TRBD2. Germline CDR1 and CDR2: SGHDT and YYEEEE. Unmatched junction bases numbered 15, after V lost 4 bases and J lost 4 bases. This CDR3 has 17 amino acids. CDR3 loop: CASSAGLVEAEGETQYF. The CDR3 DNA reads TGTGCCAGCAGCGCGGGACTAGTCGAGGCAGAGGGAGAGACCCAGTACTTC.

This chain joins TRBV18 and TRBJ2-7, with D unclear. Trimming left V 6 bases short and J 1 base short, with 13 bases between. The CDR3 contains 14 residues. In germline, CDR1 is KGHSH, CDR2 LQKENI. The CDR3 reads CASSQGSQSYEQYF. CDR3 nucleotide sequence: TGTGCCAGCTCCCAAGGGTCACAATCCTACGAGCAGTACTTC.